This T cell receptor (beta chain) is from a study of blood T cell repertoires in COVID-19. Across the whole study: There were acute and convalescent COVID-19 samples, and they came from the United States, Italy and Spain. PBMCs, B-cell-depleted T cells, or T cells provided the cDNA or gDNA that made up the material.

This clone was picked up a small number of times. As originally analysed: Estimated nucleated cell counts came from reference gene primer amplification. The method was immunoSEQ multiplex PCR; TCRdb's version includes in-frame clones alone and lacks a portion of them. V and J calls and clone size are given by that table; D and trimming were obtained from the DNA. Of approximately 26,000 clones detected, roughly 82% appear once; the ten largest clones hold about 2%. The sample was peripheral blood. The TCR was taken from an elderly man with active or convalescent COVID-19.

In nucleotides, the CDR3 is TGTGCCAGCAGTTCTCAGGGGGCGTCGGGGCAGCCCCAGCATTTT. It codes for CASSSQGASGQPQHF. The chain employs TRBV6-5 and TRBJ1-5, with 8 bases lining up with TRBD1. The CDR3 has 15 residues. Germline trimming cut 4 bases from V and 7 bases from J; bases unmatched to any gene: 9. Per germline, CDR1 MNHEY and CDR2 SVGAGI.